This T cell receptor beta chain was profiled in a study of T cells in Graves' hyperthyroidism and ophthalmopathy. Diagnosing involved the use of clinical symptoms, serum thyroxine and TRAb, thyroid ultrasound and orbital computed tomography. Study observations and caveats: Separation of ophthalmopathy from stable hyperthyroidism was achieved by a 13 V-J model. The model identified upcoming ophthalmopathy a median about 7.1 months ahead of onset.

Looked up from germline, CDR1 is SGHRS and CDR2 is YFSETQ. This CDR3 comprises 13 residues. Trimming pared 1 base from V and 3 bases from J, leaving 7 bases between. This clonotype occurred many times. The antigen remains undetermined. Amplification of TCR beta CDR3 regions was performed using RNA transcripts as template. TCR CDR3 underwent first-round RT-PCR with the HTBI primer set. One entry per CDR3 protein results from TCRdb running MiXCR on the multiplex PCR reads. Of fewer than 650,000 distinct CDR3 sequences listed, around 43% are singletons. The sequencing input was peripheral blood or thyroid tissue (not recorded which). V gene TRBV5-1 combines with J gene TRBJ2-5; D possibly corresponds to TRBD1 (6 bases). This TCR came from an adult woman with Graves' disease, either hyperthyroidism or ophthalmopathy (not recorded which). CDR3 protein: CASSLRTEETQYF. The CDR3, as DNA: TGCGCCAGCAGCTTGAGGACAGAAGAGACCCAGTACTTC.